A single sample is the source of the 12 T cell receptor beta chains below, sequenced in a study of shared clonotypes between healthy human individuals. Repertoires were generated with immunoSEQ multiplex PCR, while TCRdb's copy carries only in-frame clones and drops some. The data show about 2.3 million clones, about 90% seen once. The specimen sequenced was naive CD4+ T cells from PBMCs. Documented subset: CD45RA+ positively selected. The receptors derive from a man aged 18 to 29 in good health. Some clones in this sample may be carry-over from other donors' samples.

CDR3 residues: CASSPDRPADTQYF. The CDR3 region has the DNA TGTGCCAGCAGCCCGGACAGGCCGGCAGATACGCAGTATTTT. The rearrangement uses TRBV7-3 and TRBJ2-3, with 7 bases identical to TRBD1. V shed 5 bases, J shed 4 bases, and the junction held 6 bases outside the gene matches. From germline, CDR1 is SGHTA and CDR2 FQGTGA. CDR3 length: 14 amino acids.

In the case of this clone: The junction departs from germline at one end; a sequencing error may be responsible. The chain joins TRBV30 to TRBJ2-7, with D possibly matching TRBD1 (5 bases). This CDR3 has 12 residues. Germline V CDR1 and CDR2: GTSNPN, SVGIG (reference sequence). The CDR3: CAWSSDAGRRDF. CDR3 sequence (DNA): TGTGCCTGGAGTTCGGACGCAGGGCGGAGAGACTTC.

J is TRBJ2-5 and V is TRBV7-2; D is possibly TRBD1 (6 bases). The V gene lost 4 bases and the J gene lost 2 bases, with 11 bases spanning the gap. The CDR3 runs to 14 residues. Germline V CDR1 and CDR2: SGHTA, FQGNSA. CDR3 loop: CASSSWTAQETQYF. The DNA of the CDR3 is TGTGCCAGCAGCTCATGGACAGCACAAGAGACCCAGTACTTC.

The table lists this clone with a few counts. The chain joins TRBV18 to TRBJ1-1, with D uncertain. CDR1 KGHSH and CDR2 LQKENI come from the germline V gene. Trimming left V 0 bases short and J 0 bases short, with 8 bases between. This CDR3 has 15 residues. The CDR3 loop is CASSPPGVMNTEAFF. The CDR3 DNA reads as TGTGCCAGCTCACCACCCGGGGTGATGAACACTGAAGCTTTCTTT.

The rearrangement uses TRBV11-3 and TRBJ1-2; D might be TRBD1 (6 bases). V was pared by 5 bases and J by 3 bases, with 13 bases between. CDR1 is SGHNT, CDR2 YENEEA, per germline. The CDR3 sequence is 14 residues long. The CDR3 region is CASSPAGEDYGYTF. As DNA, the CDR3 is TGTGCCAGCAGCCCCGCAGGGGAAGACTATGGCTACACCTTC.

A word on this clone: Other DNA sequences in the same sample also yield this CDR3. The V and J genes are TRBV11-3 and TRBJ2-7; possible D gene TRBD2, 7 bases. Deletions cut 5 bases from V and 0 bases from J, with 11 bases between. The CDR3 loop spans 14 amino acids. In germline, CDR1 is SGHNT, CDR2 YENEEA. This CDR3 is CASSLGGDSYEQYF. The CDR3 DNA reads as TGTGCCAGCAGCCTAGGGGGGGACTCCTACGAGCAGTACTTC.

J is TRBJ1-5 and V is TRBV6-1; D remains ambiguous. The CDR3 loop spans 15 amino acids. V lost 7 bases to trimming and J lost 5 bases, with 18 bases between them. Germline V CDR1 and CDR2: MNHNS, SASEGT. The CDR3 nucleotides are TGTGCCAGCACGAAGGTGGACGGGAACCATCAGCCCCAGCATTTT. The encoded protein is CASTKVDGNHQPQHF.

CDR3 loop: CASSQEPEAHTGELFF. In nucleotides, the CDR3 is TGCGCCAGCAGCCAAGAGCCCGAAGCGCACACCGGGGAGCTGTTTTTT. The chain employs TRBV4-3 and TRBJ2-2; D gene uncertain. With 0 bases removed from V and 3 bases from J, the gap between germline ends came to 11 bases. The CDR3 extends over 16 amino acids. Germline loops: CDR1 LGHNA, CDR2 YSLEER.

The V and J genes are TRBV2 and TRBJ1-1; no clear D gene. This CDR3 spans 15 amino acids. V was trimmed by 5 bases and J by 1 base, leaving 14 bases between them. CDR1 SNHLY and CDR2 FYNNEI come from the germline V gene. The CDR3 DNA sequence: TGTGCCAGCAGTACCCGGGGAGTCGGGAACACTGAAGCTTTCTTT. Protein: CASSTRGVGNTEAFF.

This chain connects TRBV7-2 to TRBJ1-2, with TRBD1 matching over 7 bases. CDR3 size: 14 residues. Germline V lookup: CDR1 SGHTA, CDR2 FQGNSA. Unmatched junction bases numbered 9, after V lost 5 bases and J lost 6 bases. Written as DNA, the CDR3 is TGTGCCAGCAGCCCTCGCCAGGGGGTTGATGGCTACACCTTC. The encoded protein is CASSPRQGVDGYTF. Based on the CDR3 plus reference TRBV7-2 and TRBJ1-2, the full variable domain is GAGVSQSPSNKVTEKGKDVELRCDPISGHTALYWYRQSLGQGLEFLIYFQGNSAPDKSGLPSDRFSAERTGGSVSTLTIQRTQQEDSAVYLCASSPRQGVDGYTFGSGTRLTVV.

A few counts support this clone. This rearrangement joins TRBV30 to TRBJ1-1; D gene ambiguous. The germline V and J ends were trimmed by 8 bases and 1 base, with 11 bases remaining between them. The CDR3 runs to 12 residues. Germline V gene sequence: CDR1 GTSNPN, CDR2 SVGIG (reference sequence). The CDR3 spells CALAGTNTEAFF. The CDR3 bases are TGTGCCCTGGCAGGAACGAACACTGAAGCTTTCTTT.

This chain links TRBV2 with TRBJ2-7; TRBD1 aligns across 7 bases. CDR3 length: 14 amino acids. Germline CDR1 SNHLY, CDR2 FYNNEI. The V and J ends lost 4 bases and 3 bases, in that order; junction bases with no gene match: 6. CDR3 region: CASSGDRDSYEQYF. The DNA of the CDR3 is TGTGCCAGCAGTGGAGACCGGGACAGCTACGAGCAGTACTTC.